This T cell receptor beta chain was retrieved from a study of cytomegalovirus exposure and HLA in healthy donors. Study findings and constraints: CMV serostatus alone was available as immune exposure information. In an earlier analysis, productive rearrangement rates for most beta V segments clustered near 87% or 30%. Further analysis was carried out later, and it showed several of the most significant clusters appearing linked to common viral pathogens.

Concerning this clone: Antigen: not known. Within the sample, other DNA sequences also encode this same CDR3.

PCR employed 60 Vbeta and 13 Jbeta primers. Assay used: immunoSEQ multiplex PCR; TCRdb lists only in-frame clones, some missing. The top ten clones hold approximately 0.7% of a sample with about 180,000 clones, around 80% of them seen once. The CDR3 totals 15 residues. Germline CDR1 reads WSHSY; CDR2 reads SAAADI. Trimming took 7 bases from V and 5 from J; bases not matched to a gene: 11. The source is a woman aged 40 to 55 in good health and CMV-seronegative. The rearrangement joins TRBV10-2 to TRBJ1-2; 9 bases align to TRBD1. The material sequenced was PBMCs. The CDR3: CASIGWETGGYGYTF. DNA for the CDR3: TGCGCCAGCATCGGGTGGGAGACAGGGGGGTATGGCTACACCTTC.